The 10 T cell receptor beta chains in this list originate from one sample, sequenced in a study of cytomegalovirus exposure and HLA in healthy donors. Both 60 Vbeta primers and 13 Jbeta primers went into the PCR. Sequenced by immunoSEQ multiplex PCR; TCRdb stores in-frame clones only, minus some. This table has about 110,000 clones, around 70% appearing once. The source material was PBMCs. The source is a young man in good health and CMV-seropositive.

The V and J genes are TRBV2 and TRBJ1-3; tentative D call: TRBD1 (6 bases). CDR1 SNHLY and CDR2 FYNNEI come from the germline V gene. This CDR3 has 15 residues. Between the trimmed V and J ends, which lost 1 base and 1 base, there was a span of 8 bases. In nucleotides, the CDR3 is TGTGCCAGCAGTGAAGAAGGGGGATCTGGAAACACCATATATTTT. It yields the protein CASSEEGGSGNTIYF.

The genes are TRBV5-4 and TRBJ2-7; TRBD2 matches 10 bases. The trim removed 3 bases at V and 2 bases at J, leaving 5 bases unmatched. This CDR3 region has 15 residues. The germline gives CDR1 SGHNT, CDR2 YYREEE (reference sequence). The CDR3 sequence: CASSSLAGAAYEQYF. Written as DNA, the CDR3 is TGTGCCAGCAGCTCGCTAGCGGGGGCGGCCTACGAGCAGTACTTC.

The rearrangement links TRBV6-1 to TRBJ2-2; weak D call: TRBD2 (6 bases). Per the germline V gene, CDR1 is MNHNS and CDR2 is SASEGT. V lost 7 bases and J lost 0, with 12 bases in between. The CDR3 covers 15 residues. As DNA, the CDR3 is TGTGCCAGCATCGCGGGGAGTTCGAACACCGGGGAGCTGTTTTTT. Its translation: CASIAGSSNTGELFF.

The sample holds a few counts of this clone. The gene calls are TRBV11-3 and TRBJ2-7; TRBD1 matches 9 bases. This CDR3 spans 15 amino acids. Germline trimming cut 3 bases from V and 0 bases from J; bases unmatched to any gene: 3. Germline CDR1 reads SGHNT; CDR2 reads YENEEA. CDR3 coding DNA: TGTGCCAGCAGCTTCCCGGGACAGGGCTCCTACGAGCAGTACGTC. Protein product: CASSFPGQGSYEQYV.

This clone has a handful of counts. V is TRBV30 and J is TRBJ1-1; unclear D gene. This CDR3 spans 13 amino acids. The V end lost 3 bases, the J end lost 0 bases, and 8 bases lay between the germline ends. Germline V gives CDR1 GTSNPN, CDR2 SVGIG (reference sequence). The CDR3 DNA follows: TGTGCCTGGAGGGCCCCGATGAACACTGAAGCTTTCTTT. It specifies CAWRAPMNTEAFF.

This clone was observed once. The V gene is TRBV7-2, the J gene TRBJ2-7; D is possibly TRBD1 (6 bases). Germline CDR1 reads SGHTA; CDR2 reads FQGNSA. Trimming removed 2 bases from V and 2 bases from J, with 13 bases in between. The CDR3 has 15 residues. The CDR3 protein is CASSLNGGGPYEQYV. As DNA, the CDR3 is TGTGCCAGCAGCTTAAATGGGGGCGGCCCCTACGAGCAGTACGTC.

There are a few counts of this clone. The chain is built from TRBV7-2 and TRBJ1-2, with 8 bases fitting TRBD1. In germline, CDR1 is SGHTA, CDR2 FQGNSA. This CDR3 has 16 amino acids. V dropped 1 base and J dropped 2; count of bases not matched to a gene: 6. The CDR3 region has the DNA TGTGCCAGCAGCTTAGGAGGACAGGGATCCAACTATGGCTACACCTTC. It codes for CASSLGGQGSNYGYTF. The full variable domain, with the rest looked up from reference TRBV7-2 and TRBJ1-2, is GAGVSQSPSNKVTEKGKDVELRCDPISGHTALYWYRQSLGQGLEFLIYFQGNSAPDKSGLPSDRFSAERTGGSVSTLTIQRTQQEDSAVYLCASSLGGQGSNYGYTFGSGTRLTVV.

This clone was counted only a few times. V and J are TRBV5-6 and TRBJ2-5, with a tentative D call TRBD2 (6 bases). Germline assignment: CDR1 SGHDT and CDR2 YYEEEE. V lost 2 bases and J lost 1, with 12 bases in between. The CDR3 covers 15 residues. CDR3 DNA sequence: TGTGCCAGCAGCTTAAGTCTCGGGAGCCAAGAGACCCAGTACTTC. This codes for CASSLSLGSQETQYF.

V is TRBV19 and J is TRBJ1-5; D uncertain. V lost 4 bases and J 1 base, leaving 14 bases between the germline ends. The V gene's germline CDR1 is LNHDA and CDR2 SQIVND (reference sequence). The CDR3 is 16 amino acids. The CDR3 region has the DNA TGTGCCAGTAGTAGAAGAGGAGGGAACAGCAATCAGCCCCAGCATTTT. Translation gives CASSRRGGNSNQPQHF.

About this clone: Other nucleotide sequences in the sample specify the same CDR3. The rearrangement links TRBV29-1 to TRBJ1-5; D not resolved. The CDR3 spans 13 residues. Germline V gives CDR1 SQVTM, CDR2 ANQGSEA. The V gene lost 4 bases and the J gene lost 0 bases, with 7 bases spanning the gap. CDR3 in DNA: TGCAGCGTTGGCGGTAATAGCAATCAGCCCCAGCATTTT. Translating gives CSVGGNSNQPQHF.